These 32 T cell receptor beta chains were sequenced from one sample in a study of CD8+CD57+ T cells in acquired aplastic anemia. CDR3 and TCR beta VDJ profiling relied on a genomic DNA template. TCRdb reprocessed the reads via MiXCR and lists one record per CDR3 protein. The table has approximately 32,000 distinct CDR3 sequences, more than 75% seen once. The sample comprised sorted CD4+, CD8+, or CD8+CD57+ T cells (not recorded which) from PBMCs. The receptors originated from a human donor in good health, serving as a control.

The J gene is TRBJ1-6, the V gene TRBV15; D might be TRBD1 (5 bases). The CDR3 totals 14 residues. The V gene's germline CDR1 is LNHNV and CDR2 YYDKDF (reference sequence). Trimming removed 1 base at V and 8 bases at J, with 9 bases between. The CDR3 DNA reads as TGTGCCACCAGCAGAGTTGGGGCCTATTCACCCCTCCACTTT. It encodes CATSRVGAYSPLHF.

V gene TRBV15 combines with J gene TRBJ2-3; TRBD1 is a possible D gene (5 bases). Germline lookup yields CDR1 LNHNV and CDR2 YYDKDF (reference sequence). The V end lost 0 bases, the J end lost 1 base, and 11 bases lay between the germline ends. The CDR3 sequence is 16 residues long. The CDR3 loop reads CATSRDRLGGTDTQYF. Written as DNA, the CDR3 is TGTGCCACCAGCAGAGACAGGTTAGGGGGCACAGATACGCAGTATTTT.

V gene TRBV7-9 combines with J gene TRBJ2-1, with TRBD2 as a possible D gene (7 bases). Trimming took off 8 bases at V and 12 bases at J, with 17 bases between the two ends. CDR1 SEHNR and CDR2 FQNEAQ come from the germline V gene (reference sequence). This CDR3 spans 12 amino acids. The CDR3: CASGFGGRRQFF. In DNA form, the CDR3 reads TGTGCCAGCGGATTCGGGGGGCGGAGGCAGTTCTTC.

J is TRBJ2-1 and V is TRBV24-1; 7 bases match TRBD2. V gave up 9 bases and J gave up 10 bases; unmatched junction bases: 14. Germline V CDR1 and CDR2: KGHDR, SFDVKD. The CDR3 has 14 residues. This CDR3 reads CATVGTTTPGEQFF. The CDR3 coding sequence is TGTGCCACCGTCGGGACTACCACCCCAGGGGAGCAGTTCTTC.

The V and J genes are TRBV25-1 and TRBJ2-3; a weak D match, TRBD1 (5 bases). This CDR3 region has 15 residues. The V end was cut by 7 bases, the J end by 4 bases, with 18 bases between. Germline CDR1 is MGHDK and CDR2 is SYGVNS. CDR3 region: CASTSVRVRPDTQYF. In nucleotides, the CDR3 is TGTGCCAGCACCTCCGTCAGGGTGCGTCCAGATACGCAGTATTTT.

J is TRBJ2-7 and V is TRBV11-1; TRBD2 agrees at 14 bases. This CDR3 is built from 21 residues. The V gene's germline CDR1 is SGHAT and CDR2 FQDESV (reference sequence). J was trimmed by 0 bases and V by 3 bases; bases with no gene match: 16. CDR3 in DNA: TGTGCCAGCAGCTTCTATACTCCAAGACTAGCGGGGGGGCTTACCTCCTACGAGCAGTACTTC. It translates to CASSFYTPRLAGGLTSYEQYF.

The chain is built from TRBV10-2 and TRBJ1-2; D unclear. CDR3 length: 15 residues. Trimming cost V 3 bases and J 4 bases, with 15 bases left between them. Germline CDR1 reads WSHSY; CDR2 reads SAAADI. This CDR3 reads CASSDLVREPYGYTF. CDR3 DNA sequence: TGCGCCAGCAGTGATTTAGTTAGGGAACCCTATGGCTACACCTTC.

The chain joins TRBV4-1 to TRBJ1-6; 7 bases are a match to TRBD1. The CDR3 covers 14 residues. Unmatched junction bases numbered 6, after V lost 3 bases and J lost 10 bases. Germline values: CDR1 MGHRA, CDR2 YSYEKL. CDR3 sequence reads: CASSQVGTDSPLHF. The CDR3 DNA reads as TGCGCCAGCAGCCAGGTCGGGACAGACTCACCCCTCCACTTT.

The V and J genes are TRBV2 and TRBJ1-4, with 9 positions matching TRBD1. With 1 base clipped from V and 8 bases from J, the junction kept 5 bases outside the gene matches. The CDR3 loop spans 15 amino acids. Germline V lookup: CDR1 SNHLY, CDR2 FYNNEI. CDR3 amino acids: CASSEGPTGGEKLFF. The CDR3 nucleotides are TGTGCCAGCAGTGAAGGACCCACAGGGGGCGAAAAACTGTTTTTT.

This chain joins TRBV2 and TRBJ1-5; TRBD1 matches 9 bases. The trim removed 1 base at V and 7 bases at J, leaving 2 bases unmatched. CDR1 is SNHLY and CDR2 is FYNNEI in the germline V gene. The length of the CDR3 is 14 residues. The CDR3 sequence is CASSEEQGAQPQHF. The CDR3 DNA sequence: TGTGCCAGCAGTGAAGAACAGGGGGCACAGCCCCAGCATTTT.

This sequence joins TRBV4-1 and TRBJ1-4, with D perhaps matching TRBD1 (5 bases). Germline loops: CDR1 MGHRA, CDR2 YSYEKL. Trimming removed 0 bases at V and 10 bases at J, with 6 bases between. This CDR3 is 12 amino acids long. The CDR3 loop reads CASSQEGTKLFF. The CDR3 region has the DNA TGCGCCAGCAGCCAAGAAGGGACAAAACTGTTTTTT.

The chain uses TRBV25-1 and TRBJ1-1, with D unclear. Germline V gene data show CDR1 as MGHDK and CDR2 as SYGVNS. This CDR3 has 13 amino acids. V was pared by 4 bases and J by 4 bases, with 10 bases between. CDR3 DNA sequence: TGTGCCAGCAGTGTGGGTAAGTCCACTGAAGCTTTCTTT. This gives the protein CASSVGKSTEAFF.

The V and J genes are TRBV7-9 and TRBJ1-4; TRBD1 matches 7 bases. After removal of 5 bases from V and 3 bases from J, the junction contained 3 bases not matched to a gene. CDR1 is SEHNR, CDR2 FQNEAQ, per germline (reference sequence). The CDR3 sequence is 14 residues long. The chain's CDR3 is CASSPGQPNEKLFF. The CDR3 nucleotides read TGTGCCAGCAGCCCGGGACAGCCTAATGAAAAACTGTTTTTT. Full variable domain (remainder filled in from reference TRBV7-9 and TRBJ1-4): DTGVSQNPRHKITKRGQNVTFRCDPISEHNRLYWYRQTLGQGPEFLTYFQNEAQLEKSRLLSDRFSAERPKGSFSTLEIQRTEQGDSAMYLCASSPGQPNEKLFFGSGTQLSVL.

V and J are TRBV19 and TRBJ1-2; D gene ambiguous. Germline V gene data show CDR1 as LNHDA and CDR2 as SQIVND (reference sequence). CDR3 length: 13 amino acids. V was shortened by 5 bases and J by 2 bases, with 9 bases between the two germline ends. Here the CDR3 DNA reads TGTGCCAGTAGTTTCGGCCAGAACTATGGCTACACCTTC. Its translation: CASSFGQNYGYTF.

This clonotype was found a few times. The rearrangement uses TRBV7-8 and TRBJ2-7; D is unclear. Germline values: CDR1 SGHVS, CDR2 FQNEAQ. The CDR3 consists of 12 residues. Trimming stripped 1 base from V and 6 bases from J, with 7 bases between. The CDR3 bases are TGTGCCAGCAGCTTAGATGGAGCCGAGCAGTACGTC. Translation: CASSLDGAEQYV.

This CDR3 reads CANTGQEAGNTIYF. The CDR3 DNA reads as TGTGCCAACACGGGACAGGAGGCAGGAAACACCATATATTTT. This chain uses TRBV2 with TRBJ1-3; 8 bases are a match to TRBD1. The CDR3 extends over 14 amino acids. Germline V gene lookup returns CDR1 SNHLY and CDR2 FYNNEI. V was pared by 10 bases and J by 4 bases, with 9 bases of the junction left unmatched.

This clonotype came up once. The CDR3: CATSDLQGGPNSPLHF. The CDR3 DNA reads TGTGCCACCAGTGATCTGCAGGGGGGCCCTAATTCACCCCTCCACTTT. The chain links TRBV24-1 to TRBJ1-6, with 7 bases that match TRBD1. With V trimmed by 3 bases and J by 6 bases, 7 bases remained unmatched. The CDR3 has 16 amino acids. Germline V CDR1 and CDR2: KGHDR, SFDVKD.

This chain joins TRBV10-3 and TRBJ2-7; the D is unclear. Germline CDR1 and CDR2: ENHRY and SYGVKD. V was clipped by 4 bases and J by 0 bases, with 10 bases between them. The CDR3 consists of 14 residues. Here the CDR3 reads CAISVRPASYEQYF. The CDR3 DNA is TGTGCCATCAGTGTTCGGCCAGCCTCCTACGAGCAGTACTTC.

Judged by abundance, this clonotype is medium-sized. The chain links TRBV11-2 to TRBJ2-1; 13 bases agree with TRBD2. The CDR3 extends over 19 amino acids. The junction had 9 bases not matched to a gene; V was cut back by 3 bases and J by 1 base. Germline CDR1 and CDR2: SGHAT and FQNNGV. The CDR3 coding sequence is TGTGCCAGCAGCTTTGGACTAGCGGGGGCCCCGAGGTCCTACAATGAGCAGTTCTTC. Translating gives CASSFGLAGAPRSYNEQFF.

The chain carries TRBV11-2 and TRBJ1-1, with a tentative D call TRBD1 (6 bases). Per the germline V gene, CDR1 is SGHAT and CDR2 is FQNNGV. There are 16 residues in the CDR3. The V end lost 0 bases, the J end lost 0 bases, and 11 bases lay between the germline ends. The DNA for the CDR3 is TGTGCCAGCAGCTTAGAGGGGGCCCGCATGAACACTGAAGCTTTCTTT. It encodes CASSLEGARMNTEAFF.

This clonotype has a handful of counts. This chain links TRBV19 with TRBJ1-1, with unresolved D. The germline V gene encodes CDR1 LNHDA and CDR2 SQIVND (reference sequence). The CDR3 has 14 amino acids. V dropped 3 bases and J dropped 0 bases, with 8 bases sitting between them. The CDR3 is CASSIRLMNTEAFF. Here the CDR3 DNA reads TGTGCCAGTAGTATCAGGCTGATGAACACTGAAGCTTTCTTT. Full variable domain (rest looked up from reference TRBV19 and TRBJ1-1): DGGITQSPKYLFRKEGQNVTLSCEQNLNHDAMYWYRQDPGQGLRLIYYSQIVNDFQKGDIAEGYSVSREKKESFPLTVTSAQKNPTAFYLCASSIRLMNTEAFFGQGTRLTVV.

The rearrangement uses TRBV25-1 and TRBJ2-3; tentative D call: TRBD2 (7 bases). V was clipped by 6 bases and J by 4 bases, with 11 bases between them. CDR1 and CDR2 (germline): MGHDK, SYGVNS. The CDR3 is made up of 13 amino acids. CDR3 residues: CASRGGAPDTQYF. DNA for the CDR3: TGTGCCAGCAGGGGGGGGGCCCCAGATACGCAGTATTTT. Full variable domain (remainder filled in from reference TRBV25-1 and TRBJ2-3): EADIYQTPRYLVIGTGKKITLECSQTMGHDKMYWYQQDPGMELHLIHYSYGVNSTEKGDLSSESTVSRIRTEHFPLTLESARPSHTSQYLCASRGGAPDTQYFGPGTRLTVL.

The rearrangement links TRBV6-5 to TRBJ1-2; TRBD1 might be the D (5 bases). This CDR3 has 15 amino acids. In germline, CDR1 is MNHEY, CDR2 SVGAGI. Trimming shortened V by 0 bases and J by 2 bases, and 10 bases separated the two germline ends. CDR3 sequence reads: CASSYSRTTNYGYTF. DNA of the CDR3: TGTGCCAGCAGTTACTCACGGACAACAAACTATGGCTACACCTTC.

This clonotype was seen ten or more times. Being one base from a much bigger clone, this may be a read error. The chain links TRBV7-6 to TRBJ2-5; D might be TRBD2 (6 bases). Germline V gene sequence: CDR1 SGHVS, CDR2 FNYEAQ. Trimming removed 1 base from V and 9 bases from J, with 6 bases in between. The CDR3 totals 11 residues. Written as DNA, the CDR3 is TGTGCCAGCAGCTTAGGGGGGGCCCAGTACTTC. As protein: CASSLGGAQYF. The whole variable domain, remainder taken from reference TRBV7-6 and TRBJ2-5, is GAGVSQSPRYKVTKRGQDVALRCDPISGHVSLYWYRQALGQGPEFLTYFNYEAQQDKSGLPNDRFSAERPEGSISTLTIQRTEQRDSAMYRCASSLGGAQYFGPGTRLLVL.

CDR3 nucleotides: TGCGCCAGCAGTCCTTCTTCGGCAGATACGCAGTATTTT. Residues: CASSPSSADTQYF. The chain combines TRBV10-1 with TRBJ2-3; D is uncertain. Per germline, CDR1 WNHNN and CDR2 SYGVQD (reference sequence). Trimming removed 5 bases at V and 4 bases at J, with 10 bases between. The length of the CDR3 is 13 residues.

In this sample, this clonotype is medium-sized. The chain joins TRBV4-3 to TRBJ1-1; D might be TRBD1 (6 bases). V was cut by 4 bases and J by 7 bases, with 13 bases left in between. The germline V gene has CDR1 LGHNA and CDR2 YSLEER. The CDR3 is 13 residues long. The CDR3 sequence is CASSRRGDNEAFF. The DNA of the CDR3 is TGCGCCAGCAGCCGAAGGGGGGATAATGAAGCTTTCTTT.

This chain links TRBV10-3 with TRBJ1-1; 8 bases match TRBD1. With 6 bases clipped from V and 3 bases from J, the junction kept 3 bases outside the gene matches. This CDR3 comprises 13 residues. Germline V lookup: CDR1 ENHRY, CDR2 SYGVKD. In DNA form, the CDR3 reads TGTGCCATCAGAGAGGACAGGGACACTGAAGCTTTCTTT. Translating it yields CAIREDRDTEAFF.

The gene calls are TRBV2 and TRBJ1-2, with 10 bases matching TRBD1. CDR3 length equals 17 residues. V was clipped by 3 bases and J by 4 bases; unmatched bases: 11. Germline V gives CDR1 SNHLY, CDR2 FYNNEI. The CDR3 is CASSDPPGQGRGYGYTF. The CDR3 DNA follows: TGTGCCAGCAGTGACCCCCCGGGACAGGGGAGGGGCTATGGCTACACCTTC.

CDR3 sequence (DNA): TGCGCCAGCAGTGAACAGCGGGGGGGGAATGAGCAGTTCTTC. Translation gives CASSEQRGGNEQFF. V gene TRBV10-2 combines with J gene TRBJ2-1, with TRBD2 matching over 10 bases. CDR1 WSHSY and CDR2 SAAADI come from the germline V gene. CDR3 length: 14 residues. After removal of 3 bases from V and 7 bases from J, the junction contained 3 bases not matched to a gene.

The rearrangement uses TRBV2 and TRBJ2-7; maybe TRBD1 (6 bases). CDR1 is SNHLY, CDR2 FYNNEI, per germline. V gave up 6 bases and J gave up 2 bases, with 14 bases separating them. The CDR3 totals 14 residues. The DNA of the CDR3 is TGTGCCAGCAGGGAGGAGGACAGCACCTACGAGCAGTACTTC. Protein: CASREEDSTYEQYF.

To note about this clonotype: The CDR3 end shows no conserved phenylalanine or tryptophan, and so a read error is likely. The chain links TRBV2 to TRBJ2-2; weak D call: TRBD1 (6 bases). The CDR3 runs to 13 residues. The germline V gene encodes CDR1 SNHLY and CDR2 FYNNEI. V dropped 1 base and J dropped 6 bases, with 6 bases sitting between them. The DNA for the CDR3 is TGTGCCAGCAGTGAAGACAGGGCCGGGGAGCTGTTTCTT. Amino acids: CASSEDRAGELFL.

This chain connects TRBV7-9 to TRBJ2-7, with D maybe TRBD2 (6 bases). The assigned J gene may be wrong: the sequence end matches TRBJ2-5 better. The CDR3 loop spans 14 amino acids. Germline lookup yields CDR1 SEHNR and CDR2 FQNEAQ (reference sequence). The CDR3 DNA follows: TGTGCCAGCGGGGGGTGGCGGGGACAAGAGACCCAGTACTTC. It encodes CASGGWRGQETQYF.